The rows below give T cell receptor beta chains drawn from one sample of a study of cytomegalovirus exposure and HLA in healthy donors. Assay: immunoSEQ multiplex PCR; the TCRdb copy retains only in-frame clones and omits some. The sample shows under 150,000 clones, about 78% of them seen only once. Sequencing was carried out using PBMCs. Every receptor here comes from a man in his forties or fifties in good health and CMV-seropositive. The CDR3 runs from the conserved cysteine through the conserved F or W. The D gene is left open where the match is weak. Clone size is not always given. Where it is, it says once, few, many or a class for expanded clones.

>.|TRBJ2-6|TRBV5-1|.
CASSFGSSGANVLTF
TGCGCCAGCAGCTTCGGGAGCTCTGGGGCCAACGTCCTGACTTTC
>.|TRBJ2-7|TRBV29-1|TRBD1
CSGGTAYEQYF
TGCAGCGGAGGGACAGCCTACGAGCAGTACTTC
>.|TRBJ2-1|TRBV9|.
CASSVGSGRGGYNEQFF
TGTGCCAGCAGCGTAGGTTCGGGCCGGGGAGGCTACAATGAGCAGTTCTTC
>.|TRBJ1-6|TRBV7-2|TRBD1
CASSPPGQGARSPLHF
TGTGCCAGCAGCCCACCAGGACAGGGGGCCCGATCACCCCTCCACTTT
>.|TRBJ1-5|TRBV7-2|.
CASSLAGQGNQPQHF
TGTGCCAGCAGCTTAGCGGGTCAGGGGAATCAGCCCCAGCATTTT
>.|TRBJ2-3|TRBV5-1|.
CASSLEGGPLDTQYF
TGCGCCAGCAGCTTGGAAGGCGGTCCCTTAGATACGCAGTATTTT
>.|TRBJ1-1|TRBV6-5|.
CASSVGHSNTEAFF
TGTGCCAGCAGTGTTGGGCATTCGAACACTGAAGCTTTCTTT
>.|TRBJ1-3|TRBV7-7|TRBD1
CASSLGDRGENTIYF
TGTGCTAGCAGCTTAGGGGACAGGGGCGAAAACACCATATATTTT
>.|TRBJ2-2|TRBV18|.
CASSPSSTGELFF
TGTGCCAGCTCGCCCAGTTCGACCGGGGAGCTGTTTTTT
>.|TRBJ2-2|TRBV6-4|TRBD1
CASSPRAGGDTGELFF
TGTGCCAGCAGTCCCCGTGCAGGGGGCGACACCGGGGAGCTGTTTTTT
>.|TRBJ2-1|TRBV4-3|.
CASSQVVSYNEQFF
TGCGCCAGCAGCCAAGTTGTATCCTACAATGAGCAGTTCTTC
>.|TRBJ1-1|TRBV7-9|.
CASTTGSNTEAFF
TGTGCCAGCACCACAGGGTCGAACACTGAAGCTTTCTTT
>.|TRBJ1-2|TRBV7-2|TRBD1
CASSPGDRGTHGYTF
TGTGCCAGCAGCCCGGGAGACAGGGGGACACATGGCTACACCTTC
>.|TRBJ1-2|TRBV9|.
CASSAGGGQGYGYTF
TGTGCCAGCAGCGCCGGCGGGGGACAAGGCTATGGCTACACCTTC
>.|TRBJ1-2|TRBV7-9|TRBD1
CASSRQGANYGYTF
TGTGCCAGCAGTCGACAGGGAGCGAACTATGGCTACACCTTC
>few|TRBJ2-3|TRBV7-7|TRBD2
CASSLAGADTQYF
TGTGCTAGCAGCTTGGCGGGAGCAGATACGCAGTATTTT
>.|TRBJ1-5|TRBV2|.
CATWGGDSNQPQHF
TGTGCCACCTGGGGGGGGGATAGCAATCAGCCCCAGCATTTT
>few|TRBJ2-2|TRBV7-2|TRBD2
CASSRKGTAGHTGELFF
TGTGCCAGCAGCAGGAAGGGTACAGCGGGACACACCGGGGAGCTGTTTTTT
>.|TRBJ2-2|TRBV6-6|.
CASSYGGSRGTGELFF
TGTGCCAGCAGTTACGGGGGCAGCCGAGGCACCGGGGAGCTGTTTTTT
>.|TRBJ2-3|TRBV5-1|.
CASSLVAGTDTQYF
TGCGCCAGCAGCTTGGTAGCGGGCACAGATACGCAGTATTTT
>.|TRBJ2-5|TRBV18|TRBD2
CASSLYSSRTSGNQETQYF
TGTGCCAGCTCACTTTATTCCTCAAGGACTAGCGGGAACCAAGAGACCCAGTACTTC
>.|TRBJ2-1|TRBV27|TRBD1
CASSLPGQGYNEQFF
TGTGCCAGCAGTTTACCCGGACAGGGGTACAATGAGCAGTTCTTC
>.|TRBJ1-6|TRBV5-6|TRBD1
CASSYRGAGSPLHF
TGTGCCAGCAGTTACAGGGGTGCAGGATCACCCCTCCACTTT
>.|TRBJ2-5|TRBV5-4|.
CASSLGRTGQETQYF
TGTGCCAGCAGCTTGGGGCGAACAGGGCAAGAGACCCAGTACTTC
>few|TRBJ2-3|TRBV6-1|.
CASSEGGGGQDTQYF
TGTGCCAGCAGTGAGGGAGGGGGGGGGCAAGATACGCAGTATTTT
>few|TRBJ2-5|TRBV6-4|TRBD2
CASSRTSGGQETQYF
TGTGCCAGCAGTAGGACTAGCGGGGGGCAAGAGACCCAGTACTTC
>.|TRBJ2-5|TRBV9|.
CASSVGASAWGVQETQYF
TGTGCCAGCAGCGTAGGGGCTAGCGCATGGGGGGTCCAAGAGACCCAGTACTTC
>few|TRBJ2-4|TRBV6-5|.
CASSYSSGEENIQYF
TGTGCCAGCAGTTACTCGTCCGGGGAGGAAAACATTCAGTACTTC
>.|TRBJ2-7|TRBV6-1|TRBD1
CASSEGTTRGREQYF
TGTGCCAGCAGTGAAGGGACGACCAGGGGGCGTGAGCAGTACTTC
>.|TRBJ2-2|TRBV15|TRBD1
CATSSGAGRGRDGELFF
TGTGCCACCAGCAGTGGGGCGGGCAGGGGGCGAGACGGGGAGCTGTTTTTT
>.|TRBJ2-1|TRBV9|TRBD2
CASSVGLAGGGEQFF
TGTGCCAGCAGCGTAGGCCTAGCGGGAGGCGGTGAGCAGTTCTTC
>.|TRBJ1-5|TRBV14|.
CASSQEAQPQHF
TGTGCCAGCAGCCAAGAAGCACAGCCCCAGCATTTT
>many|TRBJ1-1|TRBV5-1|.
CASSFNRNTEAFF
TGCGCCAGCAGCTTCAACAGAAACACTGAAGCTTTCTTT
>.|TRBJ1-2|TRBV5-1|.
CASSLGTEGNGYTF
TGCGCCAGCAGCTTGGGAACCGAGGGTAATGGCTACACCTTC
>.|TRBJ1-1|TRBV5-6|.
CASSFALAAPSRTEAFF
TGTGCCAGCAGCTTTGCATTGGCGGCCCCGTCCCGCACTGAAGCTTTCTTT
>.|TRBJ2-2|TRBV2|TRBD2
CASRGGRATGELFF
TGTGCCAGCAGAGGCGGGAGGGCCACCGGGGAGCTGTTTTTT
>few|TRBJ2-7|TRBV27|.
CASSSTGLGAYEQYF
TGTGCCAGCAGTTCGACAGGTTTAGGAGCCTACGAGCAGTACTTC
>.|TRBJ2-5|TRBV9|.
CASIEGAVQETQYF
TGTGCCAGCATCGAAGGGGCAGTCCAAGAGACCCAGTACTTC
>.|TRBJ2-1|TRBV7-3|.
CASSLFRGGHNEQFF
TGTGCCAGCAGCTTATTCCGGGGTGGGCACAATGAGCAGTTCTTC
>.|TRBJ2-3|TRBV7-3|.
CASSSQPGRTTDTQYF
TGTGCCAGCAGCTCCCAACCTGGGAGAACCACAGATACGCAGTATTTT
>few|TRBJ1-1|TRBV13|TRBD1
CASSRQGAVTEAFF
TGTGCCAGCAGCCGACAGGGGGCAGTCACTGAAGCTTTCTTT
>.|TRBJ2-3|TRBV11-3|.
CAGKTASGDTQYF
TGTGCCGGCAAAACCGCAAGCGGGGATACGCAGTATTTT
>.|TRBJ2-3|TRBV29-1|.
CSAIRGSTDTQYF
TGCAGCGCTATTAGGGGGAGCACAGATACGCAGTATTTT
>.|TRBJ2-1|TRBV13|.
CASSLYGLVVDEQFF
TGTGCCAGCAGCTTATACGGCCTAGTTGTCGATGAGCAGTTCTTC
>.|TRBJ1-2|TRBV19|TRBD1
CASSIKGTGTHGYTF
TGTGCCAGTAGTATAAAAGGGACAGGGACCCATGGCTACACCTTC
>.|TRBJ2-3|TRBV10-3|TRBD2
CAVRRGMDTDTQYF
TGTGCCGTCAGGCGGGGGATGGACACAGATACGCAGTATTTT
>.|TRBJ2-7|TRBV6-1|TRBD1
CASSSTGWSYEQYF
TGTGCCAGCAGCTCGACAGGGTGGTCCTACGAGCAGTACTTC
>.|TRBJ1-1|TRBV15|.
CATSRGGGGNTEAFF
TGTGCCACCAGCAGAGGTGGGGGGGGGAACACTGAAGCTTTCTTT
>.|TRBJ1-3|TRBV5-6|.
CASSPDRRNTIYF
TGTGCCAGCAGCCCCGACAGGAGAAACACCATATATTTT
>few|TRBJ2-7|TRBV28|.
CATGDFYEQYF
TGTGCCACTGGGGACTTTTACGAGCAGTACTTC
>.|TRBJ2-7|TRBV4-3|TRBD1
CASSQDLGQGYRYEQYF
TGCGCCAGCAGCCAAGATCTAGGACAGGGTTATCGCTACGAGCAGTACTTC
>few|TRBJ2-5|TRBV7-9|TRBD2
CASSQGLAEETQYF
TGTGCCAGCAGCCAGGGACTAGCTGAAGAGACCCAGTACTTC
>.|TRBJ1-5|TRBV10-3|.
CAISRGGERDQPQHF
TGTGCCATCAGTCGTGGGGGGGAAAGGGATCAGCCCCAGCATTTT
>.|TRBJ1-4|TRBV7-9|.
CASSLGTDNEKLFF
TGTGCCAGCAGCTTAGGGACAGATAATGAAAAACTGTTTTTT
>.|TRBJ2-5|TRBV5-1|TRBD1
CASSRGDRTQETQYF
TGCGCCAGCAGCAGGGGGGACAGGACCCAAGAGACCCAGTACTTC